The present entry profiles one T cell receptor (beta chain) with its context. This clonotype appeared many times. This clone's antigen is unknown. The record has no base qualities; no much larger clone is one base away. This record belongs to a study of read filtering for tumor transcriptome and immune sequencing (dated by TCRdb to the early 2020s). Describing the broader study: The cohort consisted of around 18 male and over eleven female patients, with a mean age of about 66 years and an age range of about 40 to 90. By revised international staging, fewer than ten patients were R-ISS I, about 16 were R-ISS II and about 7 were R-ISS III. After DNase treatment, whole-transcriptome libraries were prepared with the TruSeq RNA Access Library Prep Kit. Per sample, about 3.5 to 11 million TCR-region mapped reads were obtained with IR-seq, compared with only 85 to 1273 with RNA-seq. TCR repertoires obtained by targeted immune repertoire sequencing and by bulk whole-transcriptome sequencing performed on the same bone marrow samples were compared. One of the main goals was to work out a read-filtering strategy for immune repertoire data, in particular whether clonotypes backed by only a single read should be removed.

The V end loses 4 bases and the J end loses 1 base, and a stretch of 4 bases separates them. The CDR3 contains 11 residues, cysteine and phenylalanine counted. CDR3 DNA is the only sequence kept; it has 33 bases, read in frame from the first base. CDR1 and CDR2 (SQVTM, ANQGSEA) derive from the germline V gene. The Immunoverse kit was used to build TCR libraries from 400 to 500 ng RNA, with molecular barcoded adaptors covering alpha/delta and beta/gamma chains. TCR library preparation was performed with the same RNA that was used for transcriptome sequencing. An Illumina HiSeq 4000 with 2 x 150 cycles was used to sequence the TCR libraries. From the authors' description of their analysis: Using MiXCR, which included quality filtering and error correction, TCR reads were aligned to human V, D, J and C references and then assembled into CDR3 clonotypes. The tcR package in R was used to analyze clonotype counts and gene usage diversity. Raw mapping reads were checked after the RNA-seq reads had been mapped by STAR aligner version 2.5.3a onto the human GRCh37 genome. To test the effect of sequencing depth on detected clonotypes, IR-seq fastq files were randomly downsampled using Seqtk 1.3. TCRdb cleaned the public reads at Q25 with fastp, built clones with MiXCR and kept in-frame beta chains. Identical CDR3 proteins give one entry, which carries the most common genes and DNA. The V and J calls and clone size come from TCRdb's table, not from the authors' own analysis. The sample yields roughly 18,000 distinct CDR3 sequences; approximately 20% were counted once. The ten largest clonotypes hold less than 25% of the sample.

Bone marrow was sampled from every patient at the time of active disease. Bone marrow mononuclear cells were isolated by Ficoll-Hypaque density gradient centrifugation. Myeloma plasma cells were removed and CD138-negative cells were obtained by negative selection following labeling with CD138 magnetic microbeads on a MACS separator. Purity of the isolated cells was checked by flow cytometry on an Attune NxT using CD138 antibodies. TRIzol reagent was used to extract total RNA, and a NanoDrop spectrophotometer was used to quantify the extracted RNA. For each patient, the CD138-negative bone marrow sample underwent paired RNA-seq and IR-seq. Overall study outcomes, separate from this receptor: In IR-seq, around 85% of clonotypes but 3% to 4.5% of total reads were represented by single-read clonotypes, whereas in RNA-seq, approximately 70% of clonotypes and more than 40% of reads were represented by single-read clonotypes. The correlation between IR-seq and RNA-seq shared clonotype proportions rose when single-read clonotypes were removed. The sorted CD138-negative fraction was not purified T cells but a mixed bone marrow immune population. Clonotypes were captured by IR-seq at much higher depth and more reliably than by RNA-seq, and smaller IR-seq throughput was sufficient for identification of most shared clonotypes.

Sequencing was performed on a population of CD138-negative cells sorted from bone marrow. Per the publication, the cell subset or site label means: bone marrow mononuclear cells depleted of CD138+ plasma/myeloma cells by negative magnetic selection. This TCR derives from a donor over 35 with multiple myeloma. The chain links TRBV29-1 with TRBJ2-5, with the D gene uncertain. The CDR3 has the sequence CSVGRQETQYF. The base sequence is TGCAGCGTTGGGCGCCAAGAGACCCAGTACTTC. Where the CDR3 stops, the reference TRBV29-1 and TRBJ2-5 genes take over; the full variable domain is SAVISQKPSRDICQRGTSLTIQCQVDSQVTMMFWYRQQPGQSLTLIATANQGSEATYESGFVIDKFPISRPNLTFSTLTVSNMSPEDSSIYLCSVGRQETQYFGPGTRLLVL.